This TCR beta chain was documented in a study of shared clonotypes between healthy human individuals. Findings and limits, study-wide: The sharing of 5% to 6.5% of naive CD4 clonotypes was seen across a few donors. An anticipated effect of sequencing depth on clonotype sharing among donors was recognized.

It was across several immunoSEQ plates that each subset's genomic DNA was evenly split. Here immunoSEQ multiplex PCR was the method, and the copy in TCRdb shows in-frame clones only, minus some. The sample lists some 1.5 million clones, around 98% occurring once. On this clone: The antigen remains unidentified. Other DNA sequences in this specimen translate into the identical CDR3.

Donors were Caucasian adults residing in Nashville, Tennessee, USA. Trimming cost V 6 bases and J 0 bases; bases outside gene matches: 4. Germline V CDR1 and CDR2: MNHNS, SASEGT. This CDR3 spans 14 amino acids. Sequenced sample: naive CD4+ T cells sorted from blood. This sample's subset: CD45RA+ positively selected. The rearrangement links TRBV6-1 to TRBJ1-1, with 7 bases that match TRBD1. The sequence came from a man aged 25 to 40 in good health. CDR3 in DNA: TGTGCCAGCAGCCGACAGGGACTGAACACTGAAGCTTTCTTT. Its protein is CASSRQGLNTEAFF.